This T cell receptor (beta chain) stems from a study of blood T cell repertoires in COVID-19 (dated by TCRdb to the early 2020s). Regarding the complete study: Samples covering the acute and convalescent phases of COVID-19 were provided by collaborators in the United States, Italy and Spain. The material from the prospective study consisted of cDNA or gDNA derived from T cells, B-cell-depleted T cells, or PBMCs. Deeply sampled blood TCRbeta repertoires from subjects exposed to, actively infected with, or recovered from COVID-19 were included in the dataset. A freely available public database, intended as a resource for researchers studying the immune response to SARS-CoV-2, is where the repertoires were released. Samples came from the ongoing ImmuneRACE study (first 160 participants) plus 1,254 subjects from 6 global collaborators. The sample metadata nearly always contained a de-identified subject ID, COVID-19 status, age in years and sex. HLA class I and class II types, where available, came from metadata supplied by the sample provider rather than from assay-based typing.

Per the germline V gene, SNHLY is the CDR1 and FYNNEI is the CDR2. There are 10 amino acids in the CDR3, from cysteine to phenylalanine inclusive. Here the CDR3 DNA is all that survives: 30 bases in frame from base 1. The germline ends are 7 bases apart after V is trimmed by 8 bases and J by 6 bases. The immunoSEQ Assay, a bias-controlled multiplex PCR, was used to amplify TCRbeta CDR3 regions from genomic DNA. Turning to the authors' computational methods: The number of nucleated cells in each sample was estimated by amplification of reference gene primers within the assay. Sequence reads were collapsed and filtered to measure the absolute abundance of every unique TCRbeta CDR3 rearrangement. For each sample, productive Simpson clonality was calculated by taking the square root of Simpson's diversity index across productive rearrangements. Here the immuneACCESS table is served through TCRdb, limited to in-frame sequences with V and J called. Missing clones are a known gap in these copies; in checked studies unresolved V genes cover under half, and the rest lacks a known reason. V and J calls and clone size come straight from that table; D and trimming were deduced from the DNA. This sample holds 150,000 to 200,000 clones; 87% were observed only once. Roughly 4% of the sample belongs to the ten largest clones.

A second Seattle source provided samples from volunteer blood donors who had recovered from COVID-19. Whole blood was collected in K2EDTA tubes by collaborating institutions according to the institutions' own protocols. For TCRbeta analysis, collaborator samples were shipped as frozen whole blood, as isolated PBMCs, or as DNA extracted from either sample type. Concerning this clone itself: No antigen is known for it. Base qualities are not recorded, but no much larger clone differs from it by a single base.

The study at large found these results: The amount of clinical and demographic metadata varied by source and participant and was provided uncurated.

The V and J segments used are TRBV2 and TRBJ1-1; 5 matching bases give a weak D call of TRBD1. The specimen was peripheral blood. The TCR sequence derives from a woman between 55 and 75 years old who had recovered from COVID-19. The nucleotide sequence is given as TGTGCCAGCGGGGGGTCTGAAGCTTTCTTT. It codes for CASGGSEAFF. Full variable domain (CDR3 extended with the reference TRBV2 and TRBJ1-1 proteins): EPEVTQTPSHQVTQMGQEVILRCVPISNHLYFYWYRQILGQKVEFLVSFYNNEISEKSEIFDDQFSVERPDGSNFTLKIRSTKLEDSAMYFCASGGSEAFFGQGTRLTVV.